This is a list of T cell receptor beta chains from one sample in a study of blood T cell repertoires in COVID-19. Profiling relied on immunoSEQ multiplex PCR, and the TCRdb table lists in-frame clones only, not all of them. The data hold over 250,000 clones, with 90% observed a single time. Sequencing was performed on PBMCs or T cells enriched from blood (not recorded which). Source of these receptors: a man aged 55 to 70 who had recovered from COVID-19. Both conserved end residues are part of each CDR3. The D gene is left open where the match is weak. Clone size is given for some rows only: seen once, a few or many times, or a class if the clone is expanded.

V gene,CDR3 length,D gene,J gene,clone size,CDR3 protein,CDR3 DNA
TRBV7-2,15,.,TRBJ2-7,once,CASSFSGRDTYEQYF,TGTGCCAGCAGCTTTTCAGGGCGAGACACCTACGAGCAGTACTTC
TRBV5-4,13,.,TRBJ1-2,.,CASSFRTGKGYTF,TGTGCCAGCAGCTTTAGAACAGGGAAAGGCTACACCTTC
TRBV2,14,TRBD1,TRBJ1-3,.,CASSRQGSGNTIYF,TGTGCCAGCAGTCGACAGGGGTCTGGAAACACCATATATTTT
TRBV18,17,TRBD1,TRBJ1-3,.,CASSRRDRGSAGNTIYF,TGTGCCAGCTCACGCCGGGACAGGGGCTCTGCTGGAAACACCATATATTTT
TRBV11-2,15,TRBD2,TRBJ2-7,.,CASSQGTSGVGEQYF,TGTGCCAGCAGCCAAGGGACTAGCGGGGTGGGCGAGCAGTACTTC
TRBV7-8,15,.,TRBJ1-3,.,CASSLGVSSGNTIYF,TGTGCCAGCAGCTTAGGCGTTTCGTCTGGAAACACCATATATTTT
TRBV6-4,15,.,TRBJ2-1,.,CASSDSGGAYNEQFF,TGTGCCAGCAGTGACTCAGGGGGGGCCTACAATGAGCAGTTCTTC
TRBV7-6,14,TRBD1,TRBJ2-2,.,CASLQGVLTGELFF,TGTGCCAGCCTCCAGGGGGTACTCACCGGGGAGCTGTTTTTT
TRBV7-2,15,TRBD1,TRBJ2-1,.,CASSSGTGRNNEQFF,TGTGCCAGCAGCTCCGGGACAGGGCGAAACAATGAGCAGTTCTTC
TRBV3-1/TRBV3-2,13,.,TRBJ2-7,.,CASSQGHNYEQYF,TGTGCCAGCAGCCAGGGCCACAACTACGAGCAGTACTTC
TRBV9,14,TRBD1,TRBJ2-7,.,CASSSGTGFGEQYF,TGTGCCAGCAGCTCAGGGACAGGGTTCGGCGAGCAGTACTTC
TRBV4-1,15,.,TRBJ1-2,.,CASSQTDSFVYGYTF,TGCGCCAGCAGCCAAACGGACAGTTTTGTCTATGGCTACACCTTC
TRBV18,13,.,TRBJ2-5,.,CASSPLQGETQYF,TGTGCCAGCTCACCATTGCAGGGAGAGACCCAGTACTTC
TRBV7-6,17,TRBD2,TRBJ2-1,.,CASSLALASGGHNEQFF,TGTGCCAGCAGCTTAGCTTTGGCTAGCGGGGGTCACAATGAGCAGTTCTTC
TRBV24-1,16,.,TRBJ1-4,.,CATSGGTGTSDEKLFF,TGTGCCACCAGTGGGGGGACCGGGACATCCGATGAAAAACTGTTTTTT
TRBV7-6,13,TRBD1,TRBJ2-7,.,CASSLGQGGEQYF,TGTGCCAGCAGCTTAGGACAGGGCGGAGAGCAGTACTTC
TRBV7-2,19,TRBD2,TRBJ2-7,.,CASSSIPGLAGGPLYEQYF,TGTGCCAGCAGCTCGATCCCGGGACTAGCGGGGGGGCCCCTCTACGAGCAGTACTTC
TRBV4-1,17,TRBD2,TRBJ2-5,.,CASSQGGGRDPQETQYF,TGCGCCAGCAGCCAAGGGGGGGGGAGAGACCCACAAGAGACCCAGTACTTC
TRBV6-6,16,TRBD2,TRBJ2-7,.,CASSYSRRGDSYEQYF,TGTGCCAGCAGTTACTCGCGGCGGGGGGACTCCTACGAGCAGTACTTC
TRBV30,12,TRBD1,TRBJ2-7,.,CAWSDRGYEQYF,TGTGCCTGGAGCGACAGGGGCTACGAGCAGTACTTC
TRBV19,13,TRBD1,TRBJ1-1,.,CASSDRGNTEAFF,TGTGCCAGTAGTGACAGGGGGAACACTGAAGCTTTCTTT
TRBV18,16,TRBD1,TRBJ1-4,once,CASSPPGTGPNEKLFF,TGTGCCAGCTCACCTCCCGGGACAGGACCTAATGAAAAACTGTTTTTT
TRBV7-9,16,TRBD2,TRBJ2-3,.,CASSLGLAGVSDTQYF,TGTGCCAGCAGCCTAGGACTAGCGGGAGTATCGGATACGCAGTATTTT
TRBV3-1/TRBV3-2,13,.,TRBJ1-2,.,CASSSDISYGYTF,TGTGCCAGCAGCTCCGACATTTCCTATGGCTACACCTTC
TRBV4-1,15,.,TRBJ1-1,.,CASSSGRASNTEAFF,TGCGCCAGCAGTTCAGGGAGGGCATCGAACACTGAAGCTTTCTTT
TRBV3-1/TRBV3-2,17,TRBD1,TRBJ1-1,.,CASSSGTDRTPKAEAFF,TGTGCCAGCAGCTCTGGGACAGACAGAACCCCTAAGGCTGAAGCTTTCTTT
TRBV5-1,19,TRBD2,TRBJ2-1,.,CASSRWGAGGQSSYNEQFF,TGCGCCAGCAGCCGCTGGGGGGCGGGAGGACAGAGCTCCTACAATGAGCAGTTCTTC
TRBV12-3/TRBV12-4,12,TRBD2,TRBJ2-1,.,CASSLSGGEQFF,TGTGCCAGCAGCCTCAGCGGGGGTGAGCAGTTCTTC
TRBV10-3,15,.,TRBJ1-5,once,CAISPGGANNQPQHF,TGTGCCATCAGTCCGGGGGGCGCGAACAATCAGCCCCAGCATTTT
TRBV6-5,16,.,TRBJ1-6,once,CASSYSGISNNSPLHF,TGTGCCAGCAGTTACTCCGGGATCAGCAATAATTCACCCCTCCACTTT
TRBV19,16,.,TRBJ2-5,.,CASSIGGRALGETQYF,TGTGCCAGTAGTATAGGTGGCAGGGCTTTGGGAGAGACCCAGTACTTC
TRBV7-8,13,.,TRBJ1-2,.,CASSLGADYGYTF,TGTGCCAGCAGCTTAGGGGCAGACTATGGCTACACCTTC
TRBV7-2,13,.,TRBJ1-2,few,CASSLDSNYGYTF,TGTGCCAGCAGCTTAGACAGTAACTATGGCTACACCTTC
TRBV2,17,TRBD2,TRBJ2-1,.,CASSRGASGYVGNEQFF,TGTGCCAGCAGTCGGGGGGCTAGCGGGTACGTGGGCAATGAGCAGTTCTTC
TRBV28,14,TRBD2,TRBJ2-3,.,CATGLAGDSDTQYF,TGTGCCACTGGACTAGCGGGAGATTCAGATACGCAGTATTTT
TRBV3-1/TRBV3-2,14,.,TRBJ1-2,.,CASSQASDSSGYTF,TGTGCCAGCAGCCAAGCTTCGGACAGTAGTGGCTACACCTTC
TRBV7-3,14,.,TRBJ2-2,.,CASQAGSRTGELFF,TGTGCCAGCCAGGCGGGATCCCGAACCGGGGAGCTGTTTTTT
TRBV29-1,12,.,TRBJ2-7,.,CSVSTGPYEQYF,TGCAGCGTTAGTACAGGGCCCTACGAGCAGTACTTC
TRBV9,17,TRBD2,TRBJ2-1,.,CASSVGAGGSSYNEQFF,TGTGCCAGCAGCGTAGGGGCGGGGGGCAGCTCCTACAATGAGCAGTTCTTC
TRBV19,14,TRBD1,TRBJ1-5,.,CASRRDRVSQPQHF,TGTGCCAGTAGGCGGGACAGGGTAAGTCAGCCCCAGCATTTT
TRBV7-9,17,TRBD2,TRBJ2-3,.,CASSSHGLAGGSDTQYF,TGTGCCAGCAGCTCGCATGGACTAGCGGGGGGGTCAGATACGCAGTATTTT
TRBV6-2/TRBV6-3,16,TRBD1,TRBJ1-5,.,CASSRRTGGAEQPQHF,TGTGCCAGCAGCCGCAGGACAGGGGGCGCCGAACAGCCCCAGCATTTT
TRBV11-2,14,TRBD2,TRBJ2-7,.,CASSVSGTSYEQYF,TGTGCCAGCAGCGTAAGCGGGACCTCCTACGAGCAGTACTTC
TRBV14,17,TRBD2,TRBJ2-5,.,CASSQDRTSRDQETQYF,TGTGCCAGCAGCCAAGATCGGACTAGCAGAGACCAAGAGACCCAGTACTTC
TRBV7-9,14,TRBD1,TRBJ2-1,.,CASSFRDSVNEQFF,TGTGCCAGCAGCTTCCGGGACAGCGTCAATGAGCAGTTCTTC
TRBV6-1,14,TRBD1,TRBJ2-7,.,CASSEWTGPYEQYF,TGTGCCAGCAGTGAATGGACAGGGCCTTACGAGCAGTACTTC
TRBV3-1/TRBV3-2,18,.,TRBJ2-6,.,CASFQRPGVGSGANVLTF,TGTGCCAGCTTCCAAAGGCCGGGGGTTGGCTCTGGGGCCAACGTCCTGACTTTC
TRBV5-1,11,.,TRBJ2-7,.,CASSRGYEQYF,TGCGCCAGCAGCAGGGGATACGAGCAGTACTTC
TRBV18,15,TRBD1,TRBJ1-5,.,CASSPGTGYNQPQHF,TGTGCCAGCTCACCAGGGACAGGGTACAATCAGCCCCAGCATTTT
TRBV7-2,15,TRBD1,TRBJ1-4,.,CASSDRGTGNEKLFF,TGTGCCAGCTCGGACAGGGGGACGGGTAATGAAAAACTGTTTTTT
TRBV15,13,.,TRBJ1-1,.,CATSRDWGSEAFF,TGTGCCACCAGCAGAGATTGGGGCAGTGAAGCTTTCTTT
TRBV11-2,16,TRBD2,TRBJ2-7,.,CASTFGAGVDSYEQYF,TGTGCCAGCACCTTCGGCGCGGGGGTAGACTCCTACGAGCAGTACTTC
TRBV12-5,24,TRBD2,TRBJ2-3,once,CASGLARTSGTGFARGSITDTQYF,TGTGCTAGTGGTTTGGCAAGGACTAGCGGGACGGGGTTTGCTCGGGGAAGTATCACAGATACGCAGTATTTT